These 8 T cell receptor beta chains came from one sample sequenced in a study of blood T cell repertoires in COVID-19. Only in-frame clones appear in the TCRdb table, and some are missing; sequencing was by immunoSEQ multiplex PCR. This table holds some 270,000 clones, 80% to 90% found once. The source material was peripheral blood. The source of these receptors is a woman in her thirties or forties who had recovered from COVID-19.

This clone has a handful of counts. The V gene is TRBV18, the J gene TRBJ1-1; TRBD1 matches 8 bases. Germline values: CDR1 KGHSH, CDR2 LQKENI. This CDR3 contains 13 residues. V shed 3 bases and J 5 bases; nucleotides not matched to a gene: 2. CDR3 sequence: CASSPTGETEAFF. The CDR3 DNA reads TGTGCCAGCTCACCGACAGGGGAGACTGAAGCTTTCTTT.

V is TRBV6-6 and J is TRBJ2-5, with TRBD2 matching over 8 bases. CDR3 size: 16 residues. With V trimmed by 8 bases and J by 1 base, 12 bases remained unmatched. Germline V gives CDR1 MNHNY, CDR2 SVGAGI (reference sequence). In DNA form, the CDR3 reads TGTGCCAGCTGTTTGGGAGTAGCGGGGACCCAAGAGACCCAGTACTTC. Translating it yields CASCLGVAGTQETQYF.

The chain carries TRBV3-1 (or the pseudogene TRBV3-2) and TRBJ2-5; 15 bases line up with TRBD2. The germline CDR1 and CDR2 sequences are LGHDT and YNNKEL (reference sequence). With V trimmed by 3 bases and J by 5 bases, 7 bases remained unmatched. The CDR3 is 17 residues long. The CDR3 protein is CASSQPGTSGRSETQYF. CDR3 bases: TGTGCCAGCAGCCAGCCCGGGACTAGCGGGAGGTCGGAGACCCAGTACTTC.

V is TRBV7-9 and J is TRBJ1-3; no firm D call. The germline gives CDR1 SEHNR, CDR2 FQNEAQ (reference sequence). The CDR3 consists of 15 residues. V was pared by 1 base and J by 0 bases, with 7 bases between. The CDR3 reads CASSLGRSSGNTIYF. The CDR3 DNA reads as TGTGCCAGCAGCTTAGGCAGAAGCTCTGGAAACACCATATATTTT.

The V call is TRBV9, the J call TRBJ2-2; D possibly corresponds to TRBD2 (6 bases). Trimming removed 2 bases at V and 7 bases at J, with 12 bases between. The CDR3 length is 14 residues. From germline, CDR1 is SGDLS and CDR2 YYNGEE. This CDR3 reads CASSVSLAIGELFF. Written as DNA, the CDR3 is TGTGCCAGCAGCGTGAGTCTAGCGATCGGGGAGCTGTTTTTT.

The rearrangement uses TRBV14 and TRBJ1-1; TRBD1 might be the D (5 bases). Germline CDR1 SGHDN, CDR2 FVKESK. V was clipped by 4 bases and J by 1 base, with 19 bases between them. There are 17 residues in the CDR3. CDR3 nucleotides: TGTGCCAGCAGCCGACAGACCCTTACTTGGCCGAACACTGAAGCTTTCTTT. It codes for CASSRQTLTWPNTEAFF.

J is TRBJ1-1 and V is TRBV19, with 8 positions matching TRBD1. CDR3 size: 15 residues. The germline V gene encodes CDR1 LNHDA and CDR2 SQIVND (reference sequence). The V and J ends lost 5 bases and 4 bases, in that order; junction bases with no gene match: 9. The CDR3 loop is CASSPNDRGVTEAFF. The CDR3, as DNA: TGTGCCAGTAGTCCTAATGACAGGGGCGTCACTGAAGCTTTCTTT.

The chain recombines TRBV11-3 with TRBJ2-3, with D tentatively TRBD2 (6 bases). Deletions cut 1 base from V and 2 bases from J, with 10 bases between. Germline V CDR1 and CDR2: SGHNT, YENEEA. The CDR3 is 15 amino acids. For the CDR3, the DNA is TGTGCCAGCAGCTTAGGGGTGCGGGACACAGATACGCAGTATTTT. The encoded protein is CASSLGVRDTDTQYF.